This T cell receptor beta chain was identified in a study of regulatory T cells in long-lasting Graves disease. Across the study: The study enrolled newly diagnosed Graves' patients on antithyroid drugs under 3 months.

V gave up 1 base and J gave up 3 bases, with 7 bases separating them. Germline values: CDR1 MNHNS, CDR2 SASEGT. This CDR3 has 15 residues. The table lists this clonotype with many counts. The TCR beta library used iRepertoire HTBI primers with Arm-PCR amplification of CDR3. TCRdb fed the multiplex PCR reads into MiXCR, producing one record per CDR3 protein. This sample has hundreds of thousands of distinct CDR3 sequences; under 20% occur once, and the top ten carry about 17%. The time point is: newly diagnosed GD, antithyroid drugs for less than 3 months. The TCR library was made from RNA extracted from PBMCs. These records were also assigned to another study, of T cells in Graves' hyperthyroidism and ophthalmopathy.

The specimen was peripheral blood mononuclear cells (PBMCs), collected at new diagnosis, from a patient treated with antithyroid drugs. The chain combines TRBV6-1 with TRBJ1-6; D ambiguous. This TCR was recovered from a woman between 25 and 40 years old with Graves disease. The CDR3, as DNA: TGTGCCAGCAGTGAAGACAAGGGCTATAATTCACCCCTCCACTTT. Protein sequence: CASSEDKGYNSPLHF.